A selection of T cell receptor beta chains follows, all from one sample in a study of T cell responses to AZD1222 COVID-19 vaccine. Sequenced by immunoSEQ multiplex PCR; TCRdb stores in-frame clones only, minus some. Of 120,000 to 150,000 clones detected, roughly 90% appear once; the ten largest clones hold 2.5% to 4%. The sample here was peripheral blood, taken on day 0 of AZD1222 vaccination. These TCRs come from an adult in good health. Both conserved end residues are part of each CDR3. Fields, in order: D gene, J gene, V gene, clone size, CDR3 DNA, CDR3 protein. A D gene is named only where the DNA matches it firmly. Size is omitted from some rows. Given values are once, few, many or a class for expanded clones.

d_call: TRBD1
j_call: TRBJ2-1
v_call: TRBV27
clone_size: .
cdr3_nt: TGTGCCAGCATCCGGGACAGGTCCTACAATGAGCAGTTCTTC
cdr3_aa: CASIRDRSYNEQFF

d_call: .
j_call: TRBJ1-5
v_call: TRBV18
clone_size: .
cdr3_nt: TGTGCCAGCTCACCGACCTCAGGGGTTGGTCAGCCCCAGCATTTT
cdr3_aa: CASSPTSGVGQPQHF

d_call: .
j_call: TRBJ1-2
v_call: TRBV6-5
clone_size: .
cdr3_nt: TGTGCCAGCAGTCCCCAAAGGACAGTCTATGGCTACACCTTC
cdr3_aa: CASSPQRTVYGYTF

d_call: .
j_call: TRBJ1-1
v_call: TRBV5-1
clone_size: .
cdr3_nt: TGCGCCAGCAGCTTGAGTGGCAGGGGAGGAAGGACTGAAGCTTTCTTT
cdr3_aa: CASSLSGRGGRTEAFF

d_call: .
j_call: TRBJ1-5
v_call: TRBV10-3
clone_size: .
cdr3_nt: TGTGCCATCAGCATAAGTGAGAATCAGCCCCAGCATTTT
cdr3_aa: CAISISENQPQHF

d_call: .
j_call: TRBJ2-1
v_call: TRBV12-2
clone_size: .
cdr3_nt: TGTGCAAGTCGCTTAGACCGGCTAGCAAGACCCGACAATGAGCAGTTCTTC
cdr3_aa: CASRLDRLARPDNEQFF

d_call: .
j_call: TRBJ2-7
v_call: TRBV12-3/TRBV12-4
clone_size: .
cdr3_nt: TGTGCCAGCAGCTTTAGCGGCTACGAGCAGTACTTC
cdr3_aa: CASSFSGYEQYF

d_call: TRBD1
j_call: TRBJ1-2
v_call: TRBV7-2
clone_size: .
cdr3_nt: TGTGCCAGCAGCGTTAGGACAGGGGTCTATGGCTACACCTTC
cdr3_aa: CASSVRTGVYGYTF

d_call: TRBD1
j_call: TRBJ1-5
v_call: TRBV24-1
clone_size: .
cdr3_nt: TGTGCCACCAGTGCGGGACAGGGGGCAAGAAACAATCAGCCCCAGCATTTT
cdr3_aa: CATSAGQGARNNQPQHF

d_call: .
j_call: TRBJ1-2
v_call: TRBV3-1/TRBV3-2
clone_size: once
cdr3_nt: TGTGCCAGCAGCCAAGATTGGGACCACTATGGCTACACCTTC
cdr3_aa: CASSQDWDHYGYTF

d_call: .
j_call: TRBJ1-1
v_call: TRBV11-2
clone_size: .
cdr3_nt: TGTGCCAGCAGCAACAGCGACGCGTGGAACACTGAAGCTTTCTTT
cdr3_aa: CASSNSDAWNTEAFF

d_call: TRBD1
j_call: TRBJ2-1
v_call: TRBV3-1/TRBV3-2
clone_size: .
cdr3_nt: TGTGCCAGCGGACAGGGTCACAATGAGCAGTTCTTC
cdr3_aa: CASGQGHNEQFF

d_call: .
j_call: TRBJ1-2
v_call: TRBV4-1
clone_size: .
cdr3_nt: TGCGCCAGCAGCCTCCAGGCTAACTATGGCTACACCTTC
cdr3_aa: CASSLQANYGYTF

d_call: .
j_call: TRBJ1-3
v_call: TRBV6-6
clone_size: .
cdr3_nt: TGTGCCAGCAAGGAAGCGGAGAACACCATATATTTT
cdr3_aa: CASKEAENTIYF

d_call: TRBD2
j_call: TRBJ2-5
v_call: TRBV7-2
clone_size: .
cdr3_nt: TGTGCCAGCAGTAATAGCGGGAGGGGGAAGACCCAGTACTTC
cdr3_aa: CASSNSGRGKTQYF

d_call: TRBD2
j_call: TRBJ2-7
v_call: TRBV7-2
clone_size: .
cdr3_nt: TGTGCCAGCAGCCCCCGGGCTAGCGGGAGCTACGAGCAGTACTTC
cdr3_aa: CASSPRASGSYEQYF

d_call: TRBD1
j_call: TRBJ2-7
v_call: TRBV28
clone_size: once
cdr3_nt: TGTGCCAGCGCGGGACAGGGTCGATACGAGCAGTACTTC
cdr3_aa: CASAGQGRYEQYF

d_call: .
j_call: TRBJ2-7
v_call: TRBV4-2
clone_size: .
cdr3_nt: TGTGCCAGCAGCCAAGGGGTCGAGCAGTACTTC
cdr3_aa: CASSQGVEQYF

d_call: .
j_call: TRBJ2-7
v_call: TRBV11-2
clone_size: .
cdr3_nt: TGTGCCAGCAGCTTCAGGTTCGAGCAGTACTTC
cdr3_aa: CASSFRFEQYF

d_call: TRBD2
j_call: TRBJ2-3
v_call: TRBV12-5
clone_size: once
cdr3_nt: TGTGCTAGTGGTGGAGCGGGATATGGCGGTACGCAGTATTTT
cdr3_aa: CASGGAGYGGTQYF

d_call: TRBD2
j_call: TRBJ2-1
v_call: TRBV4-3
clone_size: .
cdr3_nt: TGCGCCAGCAGGGATGGACTAGCGGGAGTCAATGAGCAGTTCTTC
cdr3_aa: CASRDGLAGVNEQFF

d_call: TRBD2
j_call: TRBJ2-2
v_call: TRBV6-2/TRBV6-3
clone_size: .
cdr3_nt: TGTGCCAGCAGCCTCGCGGGAGGGTACATCGGGGAGCTGTTTTTT
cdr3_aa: CASSLAGGYIGELFF

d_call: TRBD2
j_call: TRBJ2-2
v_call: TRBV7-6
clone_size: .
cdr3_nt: TGTGCCAGCAGCATGTTAGCGGGGTTGAACACCGGGGAGCTGTTTTTT
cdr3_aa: CASSMLAGLNTGELFF

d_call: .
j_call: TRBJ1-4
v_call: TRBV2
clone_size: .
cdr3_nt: TGTGCCAGCAGTGTTGAGAACATTGGCGCAACTAATGAAAAACTGTTTTTT
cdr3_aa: CASSVENIGATNEKLFF

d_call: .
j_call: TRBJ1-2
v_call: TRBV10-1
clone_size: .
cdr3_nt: TGCGCCAGCAGTGAGGGGACCAACTATGGCTACACCTTC
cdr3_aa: CASSEGTNYGYTF

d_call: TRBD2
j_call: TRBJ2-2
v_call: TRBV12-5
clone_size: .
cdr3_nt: TGTGCTAGTGGACTAGCGGGAAAACGCGGGGGGGCCACCGGGGAGCTGTTTTTT
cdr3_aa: CASGLAGKRGGATGELFF

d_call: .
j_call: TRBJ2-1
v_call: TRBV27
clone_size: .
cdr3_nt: TGTGCCAGCAGTTTTACTTGGGTATCCTACAATGAGCAGTTCTTC
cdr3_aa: CASSFTWVSYNEQFF

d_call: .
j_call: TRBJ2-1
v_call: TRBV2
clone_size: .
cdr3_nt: TGTGCCAGCAGTGAAGCCAACAGGGTAAATGAGCAGTTCTTC
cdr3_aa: CASSEANRVNEQFF

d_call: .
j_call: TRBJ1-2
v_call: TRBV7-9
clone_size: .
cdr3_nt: TGTGCCAGCAGCGGCGTGATAGAAGCTGGCTACACCTTC
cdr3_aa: CASSGVIEAGYTF